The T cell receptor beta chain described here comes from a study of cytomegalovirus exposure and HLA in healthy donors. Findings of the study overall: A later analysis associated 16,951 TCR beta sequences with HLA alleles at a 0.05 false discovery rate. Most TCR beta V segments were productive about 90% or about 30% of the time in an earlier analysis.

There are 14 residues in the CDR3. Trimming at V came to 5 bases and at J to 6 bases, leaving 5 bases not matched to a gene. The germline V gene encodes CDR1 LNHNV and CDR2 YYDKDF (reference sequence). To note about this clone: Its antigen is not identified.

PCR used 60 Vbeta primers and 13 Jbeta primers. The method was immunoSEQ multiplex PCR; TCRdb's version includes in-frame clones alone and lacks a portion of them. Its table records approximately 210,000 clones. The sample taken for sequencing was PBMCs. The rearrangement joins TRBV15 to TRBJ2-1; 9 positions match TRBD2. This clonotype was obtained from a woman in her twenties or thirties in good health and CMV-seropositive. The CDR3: CATSLGLATNEQFF. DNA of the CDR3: TGTGCCACCAGCCTAGGACTAGCGACCAATGAGCAGTTCTTC.